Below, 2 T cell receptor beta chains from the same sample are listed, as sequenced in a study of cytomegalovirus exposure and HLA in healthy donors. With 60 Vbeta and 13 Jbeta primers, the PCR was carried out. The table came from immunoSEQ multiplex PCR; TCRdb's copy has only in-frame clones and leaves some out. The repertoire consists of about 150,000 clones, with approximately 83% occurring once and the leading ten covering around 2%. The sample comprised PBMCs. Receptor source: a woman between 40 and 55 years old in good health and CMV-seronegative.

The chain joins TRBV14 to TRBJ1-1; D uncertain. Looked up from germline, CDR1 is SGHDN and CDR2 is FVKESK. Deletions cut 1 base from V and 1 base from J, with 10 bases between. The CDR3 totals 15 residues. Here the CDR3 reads CASSQVLRGNTEAFF. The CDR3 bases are TGTGCCAGCAGCCAAGTCCTCCGGGGGAACACTGAAGCTTTCTTT. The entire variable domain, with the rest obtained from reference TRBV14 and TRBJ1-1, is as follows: EAGVTQFPSHSVIEKGQTVTLRCDPISGHDNLYWYRRVMGKEIKFLLHFVKESKQDESGMPNNRFLAERTGGTYSTLKVQPAELEDSGVYFCASSQVLRGNTEAFFGQGTRLTVV.

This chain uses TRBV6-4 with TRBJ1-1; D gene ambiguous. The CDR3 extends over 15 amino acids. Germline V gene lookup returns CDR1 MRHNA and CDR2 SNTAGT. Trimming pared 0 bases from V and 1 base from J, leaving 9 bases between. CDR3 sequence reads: CASSDSEAGNTEAFF. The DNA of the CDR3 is TGTGCCAGCAGTGACTCTGAAGCAGGGAACACTGAAGCTTTCTTT.